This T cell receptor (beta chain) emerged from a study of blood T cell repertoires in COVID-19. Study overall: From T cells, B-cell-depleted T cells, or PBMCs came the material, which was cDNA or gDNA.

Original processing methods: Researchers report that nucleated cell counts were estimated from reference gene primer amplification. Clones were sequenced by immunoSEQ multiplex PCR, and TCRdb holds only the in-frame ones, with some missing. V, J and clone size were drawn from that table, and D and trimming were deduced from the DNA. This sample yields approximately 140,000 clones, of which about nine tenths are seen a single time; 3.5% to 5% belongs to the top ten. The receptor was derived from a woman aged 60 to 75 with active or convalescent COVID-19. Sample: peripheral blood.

CDR3 sequence: CASSQDGGVGEKLFF. CDR3 in DNA: TGTGCCAGCAGCCAAGATGGGGGGGTTGGCGAAAAACTGTTTTTT. The genes are TRBV3-1 (or the pseudogene TRBV3-2) and TRBJ1-4; maybe TRBD1 (5 bases). Trimming removed 0 bases from V and 8 bases from J, with 13 bases in between. The germline CDR1 and CDR2 sequences are LGHDT and YNNKEL (reference sequence). The CDR3 has 15 amino acids.